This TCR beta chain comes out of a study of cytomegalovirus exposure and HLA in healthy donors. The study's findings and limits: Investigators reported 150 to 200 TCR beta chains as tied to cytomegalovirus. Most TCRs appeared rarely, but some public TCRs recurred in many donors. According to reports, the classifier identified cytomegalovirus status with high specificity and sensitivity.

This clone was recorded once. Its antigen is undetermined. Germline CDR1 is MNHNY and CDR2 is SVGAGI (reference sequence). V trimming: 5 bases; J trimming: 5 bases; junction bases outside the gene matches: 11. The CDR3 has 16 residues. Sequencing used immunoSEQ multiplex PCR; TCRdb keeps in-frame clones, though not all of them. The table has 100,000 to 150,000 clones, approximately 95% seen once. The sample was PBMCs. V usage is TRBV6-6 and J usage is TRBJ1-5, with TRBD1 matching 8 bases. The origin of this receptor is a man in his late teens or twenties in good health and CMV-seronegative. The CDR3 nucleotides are TGTGCCAGCAGTCGACCTGGACAGGGCCGGGATCAGCCCCAGCATTTT. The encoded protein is CASSRPGQGRDQPQHF.